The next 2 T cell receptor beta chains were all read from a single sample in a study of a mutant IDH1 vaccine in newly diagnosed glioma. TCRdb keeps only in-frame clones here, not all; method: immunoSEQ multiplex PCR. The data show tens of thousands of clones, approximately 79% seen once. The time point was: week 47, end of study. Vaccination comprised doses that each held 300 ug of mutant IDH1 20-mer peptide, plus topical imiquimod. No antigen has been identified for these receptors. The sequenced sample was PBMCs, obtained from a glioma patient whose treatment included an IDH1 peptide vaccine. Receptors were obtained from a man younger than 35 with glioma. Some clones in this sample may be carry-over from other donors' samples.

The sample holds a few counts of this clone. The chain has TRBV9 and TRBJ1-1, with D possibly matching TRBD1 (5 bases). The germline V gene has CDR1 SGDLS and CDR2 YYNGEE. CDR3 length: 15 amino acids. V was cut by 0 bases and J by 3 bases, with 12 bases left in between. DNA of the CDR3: TGTGCCAGCAGCGTAGAAGGGGTCCCTTACACTGAAGCTTTCTTT. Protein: CASSVEGVPYTEAFF.

The CDR3 DNA is TGCGCCAGCAGCTGGGACAGGCGCTCTGAAGCTTTCTTT. Amino acid sequence: CASSWDRRSEAFF. The J gene is TRBJ1-1, the V gene TRBV5-1, with 8 bases lining up with TRBD1. V shed 3 bases, J shed 6 bases, and the junction held 4 bases outside the gene matches. CDR3 length equals 13 residues. The germline gives CDR1 SGHRS, CDR2 YFSETQ.